This T cell receptor beta chain was sequenced in a study of cytotoxic CD8 clonotypes in ibrutinib-treated CLL. Study information: Once patients had received a median approximately eleven months of treatment, range 6 to 36, response samples were obtained. Notes on the study in general: Public clonotypes, found uncommonly, either contracted or stayed stable on treatment.

About this clone itself: No antigen is known for it.

Sequencing used immunoSEQ multiplex PCR; TCRdb keeps in-frame clones, though not all of them. This sample has more than 35,000 clones; about 70% occur once, and the top ten carry around 15%. Germline assignment: CDR1 SGHAT and CDR2 FQNNGV. This CDR3 spans 15 amino acids. V dropped 5 bases and J dropped 0 bases, with 14 bases sitting between them. The sequences come from PBMCs, collected at disease progression, from a patient treated with ibrutinib. The V and J genes are TRBV11-2 and TRBJ2-7, with D possibly matching TRBD2 (5 bases). The receptor was isolated from a human donor with chronic lymphocytic leukemia. The CDR3 bases are TGTGCCAGCAGCCGGACGGGATTGAGCTCCTACGAGCAGTACTTC. Translating it yields CASSRTGLSSYEQYF.